Included here is one T cell receptor (beta chain) sequence, with context. Its antigen remains unknown. This sample was taken from a study of T cell repertoires in cytomegalovirus infection. Study context: Public TCR beta signatures indicated both CMV infection and matching HLA type.

Findings of the study overall: The ex vivo response was dominated by HLA-C-restricted CMV-specific TCR beta clonotypes. Cumulative frequency of public TCR beta families picked out carriers of CMV plus the relevant HLA.

TCRdb fed the reads into MiXCR, producing one record per CDR3 protein. The table records hundreds of thousands of distinct CDR3 sequences, roughly 15% of them present only once. The sequence derives from a human donor in good health (CMV status not recorded). Some clones in this sample may be carry-over from other donors' samples. Input material: PBMCs.

The CDR3 reads CASSLIVQETQYF. Written as DNA, the CDR3 is TGTGCCAGCAGCTTAATTGTACAGGAGACCCAGTACTTC. The rearrangement joins TRBV7-6 to TRBJ2-5; no firm D call. V lost 2 bases, J lost 5 bases, and 9 bases lay in between. From germline, CDR1 is SGHVS and CDR2 FNYEAQ. This CDR3 spans 13 amino acids. The whole variable domain, remainder taken from reference TRBV7-6 and TRBJ2-5, is GAGVSQSPRYKVTKRGQDVALRCDPISGHVSLYWYRQALGQGPEFLTYFNYEAQQDKSGLPNDRFSAERPEGSISTLTIQRTEQRDSAMYRCASSLIVQETQYFGPGTRLLVL.